This is a list of T cell receptor beta chains from one sample in a study of cytomegalovirus exposure and HLA in healthy donors. Libraries were prepared by immunoSEQ multiplex PCR; TCRdb keeps only in-frame clonotypes and omits some of them. The repertoire consists of approximately 85,000 clones, with over 70% occurring once and the leading ten covering more than 20%. The source material was PBMCs. Receptors were obtained from a woman aged 45-60 years in good health and CMV-seropositive. CDR3s leave out the opening cysteine and the closing phenylalanine or tryptophan. Fields, in order: J gene, V gene, D gene, CDR3 protein. The D gene is left open where the match is weak.

J: TRBJ2-5
V: TRBV2
D: .
CDR3: ASSGGLGMETQY

J: TRBJ2-7
V: TRBV27
D: .
CDR3: ASSSPHRGMVEQY

J: TRBJ1-1
V: TRBV6-6
D: .
CDR3: ASSTTQRNTEAF

J: TRBJ1-4
V: TRBV4-1
D: .
CDR3: ASSQDGGAANEKLF

J: TRBJ1-3
V: TRBV19
D: .
CDR3: ASSIRGNRGSDTIY

J: TRBJ1-1
V: TRBV5-6
D: .
CDR3: ASSLREEAF

J: TRBJ1-1
V: TRBV7-2
D: .
CDR3: ASSLRGFRTEAF

J: TRBJ1-1
V: TRBV27
D: .
CDR3: ASSFRRGATEAF

J: TRBJ1-6
V: TRBV11-2
D: TRBD1
CDR3: ASSIEQGLIH

J: .
V: TRBV7-8
D: TRBD1
CDR3: ASSPGTEFDEQY

J: TRBJ1-2
V: TRBV6-6
D: .
CDR3: ASSFTERHGYT

J: TRBJ1-3
V: TRBV2
D: .
CDR3: ASSDQAGRGNTIY

J: TRBJ1-2
V: TRBV10-3
D: TRBD1
CDR3: AISERETGSTYGYT

J: TRBJ2-4
V: TRBV28
D: TRBD2
CDR3: ASSSGTSGSSAKNIQY

J: TRBJ1-2
V: TRBV19
D: .
CDR3: ASSMMQGSYGYT

J: TRBJ2-3
V: TRBV9
D: .
CDR3: ASSVFGSESGDTQY

J: TRBJ2-3
V: TRBV30
D: TRBD1
CDR3: AWQDRGGADTQY

J: TRBJ2-3
V: TRBV28
D: TRBD1
CDR3: ASRDRTITDTQY

J: TRBJ1-6
V: TRBV6-1
D: .
CDR3: ASSAPRTVSASPLH

J: TRBJ2-5
V: TRBV7-8
D: .
CDR3: ASSLHLAAETQY

J: TRBJ1-5
V: TRBV11-3
D: .
CDR3: ASSLGTGEHQPQH

J: TRBJ1-2
V: TRBV29-1
D: .
CDR3: SVDGASDGYT

J: TRBJ2-1
V: TRBV13
D: TRBD2
CDR3: ASSTGTSSHNEQF

J: TRBJ1-3
V: TRBV9
D: TRBD1
CDR3: ASSPQPATGAPGNTIY